Presented here are 31 T cell receptor beta chains from one specimen sequenced in a study of preoperative IRX-2 immunotherapy in early breast cancer. Sample treatment: preoperative locoregional IRX-2 cytokine immunotherapy. Profiling relied on immunoSEQ multiplex PCR, and the TCRdb table lists in-frame clones only, not all of them. The sample yields around 28,000 clones, around 75% seen once. Here the sequenced sample was lymph node tissue, taken before IRX-2 immunotherapy. These TCRs come from a human donor with breast cancer.

This rearrangement joins TRBV6-8 to TRBJ1-5; D perhaps matches TRBD1 (6 bases). The V and J ends lost 6 bases and 6 bases respectively, with 18 bases between them. This CDR3 comprises 15 residues. Germline V gene data show CDR1 as MNHGY and CDR2 as SAAAGT. CDR3 sequence reads: CASSGRDTNSQPQHF. The CDR3 region has the DNA TGTGCCAGCAGCGGCCGGGACACAAATAGTCAGCCCCAGCATTTT.

This chain links TRBV6-8 with TRBJ2-2; a weak D match, TRBD1 (6 bases). Germline CDR1 reads MNHGY; CDR2 reads SAAAGT. The CDR3 runs to 16 residues. Trimming left V 4 bases short and J 1 base short, with 13 bases between. DNA for the CDR3: TGTGCCAGCAGTTCCGGGACACACCGGAACACCGGGGAGCTGTTTTTT. It specifies CASSSGTHRNTGELFF.

The chain joins TRBV11-3 to TRBJ1-1, with a weak D call TRBD1 (5 bases). CDR3 length: 15 residues. V lost 5 bases, J lost 5 bases, and 18 bases lay in between. In germline, CDR1 is SGHNT, CDR2 YENEEA. Here the CDR3 reads CASSPTTVGGTEAFF. The CDR3 DNA follows: TGTGCCAGCAGCCCTACTACGGTGGGGGGGACTGAAGCTTTCTTT.

The rearrangement links TRBV6-8 to TRBJ1-1; TRBD1 aligns across 8 bases. The CDR3 has 13 residues. CDR1 MNHGY and CDR2 SAAAGT come from the germline V gene. The J segment lost 6 bases and the V segment lost 6 bases, leaving 6 bases of the junction unmatched. For the CDR3, the DNA is TGTGCCAGCAGCGCGACAGGGGATGCTGAAGCTTTCTTT. Its protein product is CASSATGDAEAFF.

The chain combines TRBV6-8 with TRBJ1-4, with 8 bases fitting TRBD1. V lost 8 bases to trimming and J lost 6 bases; unmatched junction nucleotides: 14. Germline V gene data show CDR1 as MNHGY and CDR2 as SAAAGT. CDR3 length: 16 residues. The CDR3 DNA reads as TGTGCCAGCCGAAATACCGACAGGGGACTCGATGAAAAACTGTTTTTT. Protein sequence: CASRNTDRGLDEKLFF.

The chain combines TRBV6-8 with TRBJ2-1; 9 nucleotides agree with TRBD1. Trimming removed 6 bases from V and 2 bases from J; junction bases left unmatched: 2. This CDR3 comprises 14 residues. Germline values: CDR1 MNHGY, CDR2 SAAAGT. The CDR3 bases are TGTGCCAGCAGCCGGGACAGGGCCTACAATGAGCAGTTCTTC. Translation: CASSRDRAYNEQFF.

The chain is built from TRBV6-8 and TRBJ1-1; the D is unclear. Germline CDR1 is MNHGY and CDR2 is SAAAGT. V lost 5 bases and J 3 bases, leaving 7 bases between the germline ends. The CDR3 is made up of 12 amino acids. The CDR3 protein is CASSVVHTEAFF. Written as DNA, the CDR3 is TGTGCCAGCAGTGTGGTCCACACTGAAGCTTTCTTT.

V is TRBV6-8 and J is TRBJ1-1, with 11 bases aligning to TRBD1. The CDR3 covers 14 residues. Germline CDR1 reads MNHGY; CDR2 reads SAAAGT. With V trimmed by 4 bases and J by 7 bases, 5 bases remained unmatched. The CDR3 loop reads CASSFGQGALEAFF. CDR3 nucleotide sequence: TGTGCCAGCAGTTTCGGACAGGGGGCTCTTGAAGCTTTCTTT.

The CDR3 spells CASSLSGPTDTQYF. CDR3 sequence (DNA): TGTGCCAGCAGCTTATCAGGTCCCACAGATACGCAGTATTTT. This chain connects TRBV11-3 to TRBJ2-3; D is unresolved. The germline V gene has CDR1 SGHNT and CDR2 YENEEA. This CDR3 region has 14 residues. V was trimmed by 2 bases and J by 2 bases, leaving 8 bases between them.

This clone was picked up a small number of times. The J gene is TRBJ1-6, the V gene TRBV19; TRBD1 might be the D (6 bases). The germline V and J ends were trimmed by 3 bases and 7 bases, with 10 bases remaining between them. The CDR3 is 14 residues long. CDR1 and CDR2 from the germline V gene are LNHDA and SQIVND (reference sequence). CDR3 nucleotide sequence: TGTGCCAGTAGTATCCTGGACAGAAATTCACCCCTCCACTTT. Translating gives CASSILDRNSPLHF.

This chain joins TRBV19 and TRBJ1-5; no reliable D call. The CDR3 extends over 12 amino acids. Trimming took off 4 bases at V and 6 bases at J, with 7 bases between the two ends. CDR1 LNHDA and CDR2 SQIVND come from the germline V gene (reference sequence). CDR3: CASSNVGQPQHF. The DNA for the CDR3 is TGTGCCAGTAGTAACGTTGGTCAGCCCCAGCATTTT.

A note on this clone: A junction end diverges from the germline sequence, so it may reflect a read error. The rearrangement links TRBV18 to TRBJ2-7, with D unresolved. There are 15 residues in the CDR3. The germline CDR1 and CDR2 sequences are KGHSH and LQKENI. This chain's CDR3 is CASSPPGSGSYEQYF. The CDR3 DNA reads as TGTGCCAGCTCGCCACCAGGTAGTGGGTCCTACGAGCAGTACTTC.

This chain links TRBV6-8 with TRBJ2-7; D might be TRBD1 (5 bases). CDR3 length equals 14 residues. Germline V gene data show CDR1 as MNHGY and CDR2 as SAAAGT. V lost 5 bases and J 4 bases, leaving 15 bases between the germline ends. CDR3 sequence reads: CASSLATATYEQYF. DNA of the CDR3: TGTGCCAGCAGTCTCGCGACAGCCACATACGAGCAGTACTTC.

V gene TRBV6-8 combines with J gene TRBJ1-5; D gene ambiguous. V shed 6 bases and J shed 6 bases, with 21 bases lying between them. This CDR3 region has 16 residues. CDR1 and CDR2 (germline): MNHGY, SAAAGT. The CDR3 region is CASSDLRSGLVQPQHF. The CDR3 region has the DNA TGTGCCAGCAGCGACCTTCGATCGGGGTTGGTTCAGCCCCAGCATTTT.

This chain links TRBV11-3 with TRBJ2-2; the D call may be TRBD1 or TRBD2 (5 bases each). This CDR3 spans 15 amino acids. Trimming left V 8 bases short and J 0 bases short, with 13 bases between. Per germline, CDR1 SGHNT and CDR2 YENEEA. CDR3 protein: CASAWDVANTGELFF. In DNA, the CDR3 is TGTGCCAGCGCCTGGGACGTTGCGAACACCGGGGAGCTGTTTTTT.

In this sample, this clone turned up once. CDR3 residues: CASSPIWGGQTNSPLHF. For the CDR3, the DNA is TGTGCCAGCAGCCCCATTTGGGGGGGACAGACTAATTCACCCCTCCACTTT. The genes are TRBV7-1 and TRBJ1-6, with 7 bases aligning to TRBD1. TRBV7-1 is an open reading frame, and its role is uncertain. This CDR3 is built from 17 residues. Trimming took 5 bases from V and 6 from J; bases not matched to a gene: 13.

J is TRBJ2-5 and V is TRBV23-1; possibly TRBD2 for D (7 bases). TRBV23-1 is an ORF for which the function is uncertain. The germline V and J ends were trimmed by 6 bases and 5 bases, with 19 bases remaining between them. This CDR3 region has 15 residues. The CDR3 region is CASSSRGAHRETQYF. The DNA for the CDR3 is TGCGCCAGCAGCTCTCGGGGGGCCCACCGGGAGACCCAGTACTTC.

J is TRBJ2-5 and V is TRBV19; D is ambiguous. Trimming removed 3 bases at V and 2 bases at J, with 16 bases between. This CDR3 contains 16 residues. From germline, CDR1 is LNHDA and CDR2 SQIVND (reference sequence). The CDR3 coding sequence is TGTGCCAGTAGTATTGATGGTAGTTTCTGGCAAGAGACCCAGTACTTC. It translates to CASSIDGSFWQETQYF.

J is TRBJ1-6 and V is TRBV23-1; tentatively, D is TRBD1 (5 bases). TRBV23-1 is reported as an ORF; its role is uncertain. This CDR3 is 13 amino acids long. V was trimmed by 6 bases and J by 7 bases, leaving 10 bases between them. The chain's CDR3 is CASSLGANSPLHF. As DNA, the CDR3 is TGCGCCAGCAGCCTAGGGGCAAATTCACCCCTCCACTTT.

This chain joins TRBV19 and TRBJ2-4; TRBD1 or TRBD2 may be the D gene (5 bases each). V was clipped by 5 bases and J by 0 bases, with 17 bases between them. The CDR3 runs 17 residues. CDR1 is LNHDA and CDR2 is SQIVND in the germline V gene (reference sequence). The CDR3 sequence: CASSPGPGALAKNIQYF. DNA of the CDR3: TGTGCCAGTAGTCCGGGGCCAGGAGCTTTAGCCAAAAACATTCAGTACTTC. The entire variable domain, with the rest obtained from reference TRBV19 and TRBJ2-4, is as follows: DGGITQSPKYLFRKEGQNVTLSCEQNLNHDAMYWYRQDPGQGLRLIYYSQIVNDFQKGDIAEGYSVSREKKESFPLTVTSAQKNPTAFYLCASSPGPGALAKNIQYFGAGTRLSVL.

This clone has just a few counts. The chain uses TRBV11-3 and TRBJ2-7; D is possibly TRBD2 (7 bases). Germline V gene sequence: CDR1 SGHNT, CDR2 YENEEA. The CDR3 spans 16 residues. Trimming took 4 bases from V and 3 from J, leaving 19 bases between them. The chain's CDR3 is CASSWPGGLSGYEQYF. As DNA, the CDR3 is TGTGCCAGCAGCTGGCCCGGGGGGCTGAGCGGCTACGAGCAGTACTTC. The full variable domain, in which reference TRBV11-3 and TRBJ2-7 provide the parts outside the CDR3, is EAGVVQSPRYKIIEKKQPVAFWCNPISGHNTLYWYLQNLGQGPELLIRYENEEAVDDSQLPKDRFSAERLKGVDSTLKIQPAELGDSAVYLCASSWPGGLSGYEQYFGPGTRLTVT.

V and J are TRBV6-8 and TRBJ2-3, with D possibly TRBD2 on 6 matching bases. The length of the CDR3 is 16 residues. With 5 bases removed from V and 0 bases from J, the gap between germline ends came to 15 bases. In germline, CDR1 is MNHGY, CDR2 SAAAGT. CDR3 loop: CASSKPGGGSTDTQYF. The CDR3 bases are TGTGCCAGCAGTAAACCAGGAGGAGGGAGCACAGATACGCAGTATTTT.

The chain is built from TRBV6-8 and TRBJ1-1; D is possibly TRBD1 (5 bases). CDR1 is MNHGY and CDR2 is SAAAGT in the germline V gene. The V end lost 6 bases, the J end lost 1 base, and 12 bases lay between the germline ends. The CDR3 runs 14 residues. The CDR3 reads CASRRGTANTEAFF. The CDR3 DNA sequence: TGTGCCAGCAGAAGAGGGACCGCGAACACTGAAGCTTTCTTT.

This sequence joins TRBV10-2 and TRBJ1-1, with 8 bases aligning to TRBD1. Germline trimming cut 6 bases from V and 5 bases from J; bases unmatched to any gene: 2. This CDR3 is built from 12 residues. Germline V lookup: CDR1 WSHSY, CDR2 SAAADI. The CDR3 coding sequence is TGCGCCAGCAGAGACAGGGGTACTGAAGCTTTCTTT. It yields the protein CASRDRGTEAFF.

The chain employs TRBV5-1 and TRBJ1-1; D remains unclear. The CDR3 spans 15 residues. CDR1 is SGHRS and CDR2 is YFSETQ in the germline V gene. V shed 4 bases and J shed 5 bases, with 18 bases lying between them. CDR3 in DNA: TGCGCCAGCAGCCTCCGCCTCAGCGCGGGGACTGAAGCTTTCTTT. Its translation: CASSLRLSAGTEAFF.

The rearrangement uses TRBV7-6 and TRBJ1-1; possibly TRBD1 for D (5 bases). The germline CDR1 and CDR2 sequences are SGHVS and FNYEAQ. The CDR3 covers 14 residues. V was cut by 3 bases and J by 1 base, with 9 bases left in between. The CDR3 DNA reads as TGTGCCAGCAGCTTGACAGCCACGAACACTGAAGCTTTCTTT. Protein: CASSLTATNTEAFF.

V gene TRBV11-3 combines with J gene TRBJ2-3; 12 bases match TRBD2. V lost 2 bases and J lost 6; bases outside the gene matches: 6. CDR1 and CDR2 (germline): SGHNT, YENEEA. The CDR3 contains 16 residues. The CDR3 DNA reads as TGTGCCAGCAGCTTAATAGGACTAGCGGGGACCGATACGCAGTATTTT. As protein: CASSLIGLAGTDTQYF. The full variable domain, rest sourced from reference TRBV11-3 and TRBJ2-3, is EAGVVQSPRYKIIEKKQPVAFWCNPISGHNTLYWYLQNLGQGPELLIRYENEEAVDDSQLPKDRFSAERLKGVDSTLKIQPAELGDSAVYLCASSLIGLAGTDTQYFGPGTRLTVL.

This chain links TRBV4-1 with TRBJ1-2, with 7 bases identical to TRBD1. With 3 bases clipped from V and 3 bases from J, the junction kept 4 bases outside the gene matches. The CDR3 totals 14 residues. Germline V gives CDR1 MGHRA, CDR2 YSYEKL. The CDR3 spells CASSQAGTDYGYTF. CDR3 nucleotides: TGCGCCAGCAGCCAGGCCGGGACAGACTATGGCTACACCTTC.

This clone was seen more than once but under ten times. The chain couples TRBV1 to TRBJ2-3; the table names TRBD1, a call not compared with the DNA. TRBV1 is reported as a pseudogene. The CDR3 has 17 residues. CDR3 coding DNA: TGCGCCAGCAGCCAAGCCGCTCGAGGGACAGGTTGGGATACGCAGTATTTT. Translation: CASSQAARGTGWDTQYF.

The chain is built from TRBV11-3 and TRBJ1-2, with a weak D call TRBD1 (5 bases). Looked up from germline, CDR1 is SGHNT and CDR2 is YENEEA. CDR3 length: 15 amino acids. Trimming took 3 bases from V and 2 from J, leaving 13 bases between them. In DNA form, the CDR3 reads TGTGCCAGCAGCTTGGGGCAGAGTCGAAACTATGGCTACACCTTC. It is translated as CASSLGQSRNYGYTF.

J is TRBJ1-3 and V is TRBV11-3; 7 bases are a match to TRBD1. With V trimmed by 5 bases and J by 4 bases, 11 bases remained unmatched. The CDR3 length is 16 residues. CDR1 is SGHNT, CDR2 YENEEA, per germline. This CDR3 is CASSLWTGTVGNTIYF. The CDR3, as DNA: TGTGCCAGCAGCCTGTGGACAGGCACGGTAGGAAACACCATATATTTT.